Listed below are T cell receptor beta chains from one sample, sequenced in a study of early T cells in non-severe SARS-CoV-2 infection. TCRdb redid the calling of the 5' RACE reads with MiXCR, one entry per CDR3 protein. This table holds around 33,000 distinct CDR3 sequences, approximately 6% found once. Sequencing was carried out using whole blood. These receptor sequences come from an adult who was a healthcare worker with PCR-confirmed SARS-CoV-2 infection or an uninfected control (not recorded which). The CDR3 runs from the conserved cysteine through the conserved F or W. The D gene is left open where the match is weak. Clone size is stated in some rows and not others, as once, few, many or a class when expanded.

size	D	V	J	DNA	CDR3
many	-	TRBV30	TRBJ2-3	TGTGCCTGGAGTACTACAGATACGCAGTATTTT	CAWSTTDTQYF
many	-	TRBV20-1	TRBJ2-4	TGCAGTGCTAGAGAGGGAAACATTCAGTACTTC	CSAREGNIQYF
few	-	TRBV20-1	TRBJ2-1	TGCAGTGCGGGAATCGGGACGGCGAATAGGGGGTTCTTC	CSAGIGTANRGFF
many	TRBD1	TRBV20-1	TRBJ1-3	TGCAGTGCTAGGGGGACAGCGGACTCTGGAAACACCATATATTTT	CSARGTADSGNTIYF
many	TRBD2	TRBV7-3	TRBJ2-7	TGTGCCAGCAGCCTACTAGCGGGGGGACTTTACGAGCAGTACTTC	CASSLLAGGLYEQYF
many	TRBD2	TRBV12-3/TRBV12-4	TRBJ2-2	TGTGCCAGCAGTTCTAGCGGGGCGAACACCGGGGAGCTGTTTTTT	CASSSSGANTGELFF
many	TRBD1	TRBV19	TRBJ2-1	TGTGCCAGTAGTCTCACCCTGGGACAGGGGGGTGAGCAGTTCTTC	CASSLTLGQGGEQFF
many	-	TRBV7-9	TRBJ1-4	TGTGCCAGCAGCTTAGGAGGATCGCTCACCACCGAAAAACTGTTTTTT	CASSLGGSLTTEKLFF
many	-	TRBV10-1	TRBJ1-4	TGCGCCAGCAGTGAGTCTGCAGGAGATGCAACTAATGAAAAACTGTTTTTT	CASSESAGDATNEKLFF
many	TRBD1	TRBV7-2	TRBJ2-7	TGTGCCAGCAGGGACAGGGGTTACGAGCAGTACTTC	CASRDRGYEQYF
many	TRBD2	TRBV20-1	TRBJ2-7	TGCAGTGCTCCTGCCGGGACTAGCGGGTTTAGGGAGCAGTACTTC	CSAPAGTSGFREQYF
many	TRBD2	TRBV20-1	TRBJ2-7	TGCAGTGCCCTAAATAGCGGGGGCCGCTACGAGCAGTACTTC	CSALNSGGRYEQYF
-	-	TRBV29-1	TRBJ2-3	TGCAGCGTTGAAGGGGGCGCAGATACGCAGTATTTT	CSVEGGADTQYF
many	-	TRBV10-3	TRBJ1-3	TGTGCCATCAGTCTACAGGCCTCTGGCTCTGGAAACACCATATATTTT	CAISLQASGSGNTIYF
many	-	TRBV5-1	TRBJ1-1	TGCGCCAGCAGCCGACGTTCGGACAGTCAAGAAGCTTTCTTT	CASSRRSDSQEAFF
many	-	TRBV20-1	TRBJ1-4	TGCAGTGCCGGACCTTTAAAGAATGAAAAACTGTTTTTT	CSAGPLKNEKLFF
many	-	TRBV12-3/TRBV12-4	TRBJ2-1	TGTGCCAGCAGTTTACCGGGGGGCGAGCAGTTCTTC	CASSLPGGEQFF
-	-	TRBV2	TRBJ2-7	TGTGCCAGCAGTGAATCGACAGGTTACTACGAGCAGTACTTC	CASSESTGYYEQYF
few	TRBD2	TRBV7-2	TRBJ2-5	TGTGCCAGCAGCTTCGGACTAGCGGGGGGCTACTCCAGGGAGACCCAGTACTTC	CASSFGLAGGYSRETQYF
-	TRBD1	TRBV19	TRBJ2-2	TGTGCCACCTTACCCGGGACAGGGGGAGTGGCCGGGGAGCTGTTTTTT	CATLPGTGGVAGELFF
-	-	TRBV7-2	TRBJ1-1	TGTGCCAGCAGCTTAGGACAGGCGAACACTGAAGCTTTCTTT	CASSLGQANTEAFF
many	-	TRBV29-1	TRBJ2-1	TGCAGCGGGACGTACAATGAGCAGTTCTTC	CSGTYNEQFF
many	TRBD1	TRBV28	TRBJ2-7	TGTGCCAGCAGGACAGGGGGCTACGAGCAGTACTTC	CASRTGGYEQYF
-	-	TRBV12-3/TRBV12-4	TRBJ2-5	TGTGCCAGCAGCCTCCACCAGGGGTTTGGAGAGACCCAGTACTTC	CASSLHQGFGETQYF
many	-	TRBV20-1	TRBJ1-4	TGCAGTGCTGTTTCGAGGGCGTTTAATGAAAAACTGTTTTTT	CSAVSRAFNEKLFF
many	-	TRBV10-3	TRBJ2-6	TGTGCCATATGGGACGGACAACTTTCTGGGGCCAACGTCCTGACTTTC	CAIWDGQLSGANVLTF
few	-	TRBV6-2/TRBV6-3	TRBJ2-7	TGTGCCAGCAGCTCATGGGGGGCGCGGTCCGAGCAGTACTTC	CASSSWGARSEQYF
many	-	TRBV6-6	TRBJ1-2	TGTGCCAGCAGTTACTCGATACGCGCACGAGCTAACTATGGCTACACCTTC	CASSYSIRARANYGYTF
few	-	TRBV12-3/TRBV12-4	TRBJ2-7	TGTGCCAGCAGCCATCAGGGGATCGACGAGCAGTACTTC	CASSHQGIDEQYF
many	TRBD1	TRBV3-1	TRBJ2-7	TGTGCCAGCAGCCAAGATCCCCAGGGGGCGTACGAGCAGTACTTC	CASSQDPQGAYEQYF
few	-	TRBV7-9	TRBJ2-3	TGTGCCAGCAGCTTAGGGGCACTGCCTGCAGATACGCAGTATTTT	CASSLGALPADTQYF
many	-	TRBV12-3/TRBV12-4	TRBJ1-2	TGTGCCAGCAGTTTCAGTGGAGGCTACACCTTC	CASSFSGGYTF
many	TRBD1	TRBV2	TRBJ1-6	TGTGCCAGCAGTGAAGAGCAGGGGGCGAGGTCACCCCTCCACTTT	CASSEEQGARSPLHF
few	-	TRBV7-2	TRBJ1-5	TGTGCCAGCAGCTTAACCAATCAGCCCCAGCATTTT	CASSLTNQPQHF
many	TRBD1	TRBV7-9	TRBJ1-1	TGTGCCAGCAGCTCCCCGCCGACAGGGGTGGCTGAAGCTTTCTTT	CASSSPPTGVAEAFF
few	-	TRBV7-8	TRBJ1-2	TGTGCCAGCAGCTTTGACATAAACCCCTATGGCTACACCTTC	CASSFDINPYGYTF
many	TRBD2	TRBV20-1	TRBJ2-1	TGCAGTGTTACTAGCGGGGGGGCCGATGAGCAGTTCTTC	CSVTSGGADEQFF
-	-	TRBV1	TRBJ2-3	TGCACCAGCAGCCAAGATCTAGCGGGACCTTCCACAGATACGCAGTATTTT	CTSSQDLAGPSTDTQYF
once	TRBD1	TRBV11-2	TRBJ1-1	TGTGCCAGCAGCTTAGAAAAGGGGGCTAGAACTGAAGCTTTCTTT	CASSLEKGARTEAFF
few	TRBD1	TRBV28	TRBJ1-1	TGTGCCAGCAGTCCGGTGACAGGGCTCACTGAAGCTTTCTTT	CASSPVTGLTEAFF
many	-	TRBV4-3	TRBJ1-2	TGCGCCAGCAGCCAAGCGGGACGGACTAACTATGGCTACACCTTC	CASSQAGRTNYGYTF
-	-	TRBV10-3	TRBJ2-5	TGTGCCATCAACCCCGGGGGATCTGGAGAGACCCAGTACTTC	CAINPGGSGETQYF
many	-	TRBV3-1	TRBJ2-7	TGTGCCAGCAGTCCCAGCGGGCGAAGCTACGAGCAGTACTTC	CASSPSGRSYEQYF
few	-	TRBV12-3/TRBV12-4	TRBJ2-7	TGTGCCAGCAGTTTAGGCCACTCCTACGAGCAGTACTTC	CASSLGHSYEQYF
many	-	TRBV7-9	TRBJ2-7	TGTGCCAGCAGCTTAGCGGGGGGGCCCTCTGCCGAGCAGTACTTC	CASSLAGGPSAEQYF
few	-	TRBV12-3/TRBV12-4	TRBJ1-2	TGTGCCAGCAGTTTGGGGGCAGGGACCTATGGCTACACCTTC	CASSLGAGTYGYTF
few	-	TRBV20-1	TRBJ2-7	TGCAGTGCTAGAAGTACTTTTAGCTACGAGCAGTACTTC	CSARSTFSYEQYF
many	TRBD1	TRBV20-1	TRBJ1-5	TGCAGTTCCGGGACAGGGGATGGCAATCAGCCCCAGCATTTT	CSSGTGDGNQPQHF
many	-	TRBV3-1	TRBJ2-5	TGTGCCAGCAGCCTCCAACCCCAAGAGACCCAGTACTTC	CASSLQPQETQYF